This T cell receptor (beta chain) was sequenced in a study of shared clonotypes between healthy human individuals. Across the whole study: A donor's plate count was three for CD4 naive and three for CD4 memory; CD8 naive had two and CD8 memory one. Study results and caveats: Generation probability values for non-shared clonotypes were lower than those for clonotypes shared by all four donors. Depth was large, yet rarefaction showed that sorted-subset sequencing was incomplete. About 5.2% was the fraction of naive CD4 clonotypes found shared across several donors.

To note about this clone: What it binds is unknown.

Repertoires were generated with immunoSEQ multiplex PCR, while TCRdb's copy carries only in-frame clones and drops some. Of roughly 2 million clones in the sample, around 95% were seen once. Input material: naive CD4+ T cells sorted from blood. The sample's subset: CD45RA+ positively selected. This TCR was sampled from a man aged 18 to 30 in good health.

The CDR3 region has the DNA TGTGCCAGCAGTGGATCGATCAGCACAGATACGCAGTATTTT. Translated, it gives CASSGSISTDTQYF. The chain couples TRBV25-1 to TRBJ2-3, with no clear D. V gave up 4 bases and J gave up 0 bases, with 8 bases separating them. Germline V gene data show CDR1 as MGHDK and CDR2 as SYGVNS. This CDR3 contains 14 residues.